The 4 T cell receptor beta chains reported below all come from one sample, sequenced in a study of blood T cells in healthy people across ages. PCR was performed a second time for about 7 to 12 cycles using a sample-barcoded 5' primer and a J-beta primer mix. From the 5' RACE reads, TCRdb called clonotypes with MiXCR, one entry per CDR3 protein. The profile shows around 1.7 million distinct CDR3 sequences, approximately 28% of them singletons. The sequencing input was blood. The receptor source for this set is a woman aged 30 to 39 in good health.

In its sample, this clonotype was seen a few times. This sequence may be a read error, since a much larger clone differs from it by one base. This chain joins TRBV10-3 and TRBJ2-1, with D unresolved. With 6 bases removed from V and 5 bases from J, the gap between germline ends came to 11 bases. Per the germline V gene, CDR1 is ENHRY and CDR2 is SYGVKD. The CDR3 spans 13 residues. CDR3 sequence: CAISRRPNNEQFF. CDR3 in DNA: TGTGCCATCAGCCGACGACCAAACAATGAGCAGTTCTTC.

The sample holds many counts of this clonotype. CDR3 amino acids: CSARDPTTSVRSETQYF. The CDR3 DNA reads as TGCAGTGCTAGAGATCCGACGACTAGCGTAAGGAGCGAGACCCAGTACTTC. The gene calls are TRBV20-1 and TRBJ2-5, with 8 bases aligning to TRBD2. V lost 0 bases, J lost 5 bases, and 14 bases stayed unmatched. The CDR3 has 17 residues. In germline, CDR1 is DFQATT, CDR2 SNEGSKA (reference sequence).

The chain recombines TRBV20-1 with TRBJ1-1, with a weak D call TRBD1 (6 bases). With 6 bases removed from V and 2 bases from J, the gap between germline ends came to 25 bases. CDR1 is DFQATT, CDR2 SNEGSKA, per germline (reference sequence). The CDR3 totals 17 residues. In nucleotides, the CDR3 is TGCAGTGCCCAAAGGCCAGGGGCCCGATTCGATAACACTGAAGCTTTCTTT. This codes for CSAQRPGARFDNTEAFF.

The gene calls are TRBV13 and TRBJ1-4; TRBD1 matches at 10 bases. The CDR3 is 15 residues long. The V gene end was trimmed by 5 bases and the J gene end by 8 bases; junction bases not matched to a gene: 8. The germline V gene encodes CDR1 PRHDT and CDR2 FYEKMQ (reference sequence). The CDR3 loop is CASSGTGAGEEKLFF. CDR3 sequence (DNA): TGTGCCAGCAGCGGGACAGGGGCCGGGGAAGAAAAACTGTTTTTT.